This T cell receptor beta chain was documented in a study of blood T cell repertoires in COVID-19. Study as a whole: Samples of COVID-19 (acute and convalescent) were obtained from the United States, Italy and Spain.

Method: immunoSEQ multiplex PCR; TCRdb's copy keeps in-frame clones and lacks some. This sample carries some 340,000 clones, roughly 86% of them seen once, and the ten largest clones take 5.3%. CDR1 is LGHNA, CDR2 YSLEER, per germline. J gave up 10 bases and V 3 bases, and 2 bases lay outside the gene matches. This CDR3 has 13 amino acids. The cohort comprised adults aged about 18 to 90 years residing in 20 to 30 US areas. Categorization into cohorts depended on clinical history that participants reported. The study counted Cohort 3 donors as recovered given two negative PCRs, clearance, or symptom resolution. This clone has a single count.

The sample taken for sequencing was PBMCs or T cells enriched from blood (not recorded which). The chain joins TRBV4-3 to TRBJ2-1, with TRBD2 identical over 11 bases. This sequence originates from a woman in her twenties or thirties who had recovered from COVID-19. DNA of the CDR3: TGCGCCAGCAGCCAGGGACTAGCGGCAGAGCAGTTCTTC. Translation: CASSQGLAAEQFF.